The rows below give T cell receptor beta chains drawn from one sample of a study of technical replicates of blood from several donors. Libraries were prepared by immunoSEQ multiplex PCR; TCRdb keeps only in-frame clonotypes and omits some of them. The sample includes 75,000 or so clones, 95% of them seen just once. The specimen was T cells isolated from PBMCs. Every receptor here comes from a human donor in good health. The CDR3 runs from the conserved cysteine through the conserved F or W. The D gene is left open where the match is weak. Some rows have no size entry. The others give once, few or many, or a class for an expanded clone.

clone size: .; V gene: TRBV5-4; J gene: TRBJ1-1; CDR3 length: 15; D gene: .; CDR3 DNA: TGTGCCAGCAGCTGGCCGGGCCCGGGAGGAACTGAAGCTTTCTTT; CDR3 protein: CASSWPGPGGTEAFF
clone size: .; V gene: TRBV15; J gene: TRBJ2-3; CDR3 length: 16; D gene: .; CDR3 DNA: TGTGCCACCAGCAGAGATTCCCCACTTTTCACAGATACGCAGTATTTT; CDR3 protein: CATSRDSPLFTDTQYF
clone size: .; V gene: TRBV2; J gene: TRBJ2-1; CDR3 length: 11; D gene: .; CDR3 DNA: TGTGCCAGTTGGGCCTGGGATGAGCAGTTCTTC; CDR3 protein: CASWAWDEQFF
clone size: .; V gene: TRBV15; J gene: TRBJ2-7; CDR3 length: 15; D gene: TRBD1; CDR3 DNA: TGTGCCACCAGCAGACGGGACAGGGACGCCTACGAGCAGTACTTC; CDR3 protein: CATSRRDRDAYEQYF
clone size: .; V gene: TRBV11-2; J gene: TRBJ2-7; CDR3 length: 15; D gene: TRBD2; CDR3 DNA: TGTGCCAGCAGGCTAGCGGGGGGGGTCTCCTACGAGCAGTACTTC; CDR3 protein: CASRLAGGVSYEQYF
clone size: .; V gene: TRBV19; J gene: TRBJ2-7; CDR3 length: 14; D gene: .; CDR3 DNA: TGTGCCAGCAGTCTCTTAGCGGCCTCCTACGAGCAGTACTTC; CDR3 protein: CASSLLAASYEQYF
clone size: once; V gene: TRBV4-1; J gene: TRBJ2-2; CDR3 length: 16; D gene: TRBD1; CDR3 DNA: TGCGCCAGCAGCCAAGAGACAGGGATGAACACCGGGGAGCTGTTTTTT; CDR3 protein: CASSQETGMNTGELFF
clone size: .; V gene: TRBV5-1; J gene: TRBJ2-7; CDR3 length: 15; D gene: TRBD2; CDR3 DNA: TGCGCCAGCAGCTTGGAATTAGCGGGGGCCTACGAGCAGTACTTC; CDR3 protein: CASSLELAGAYEQYF
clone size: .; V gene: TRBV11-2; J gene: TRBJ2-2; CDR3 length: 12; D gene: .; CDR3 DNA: TGTGCCAGCAGCTTAGTTCCAGGGGAGCTGTTTTTT; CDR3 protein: CASSLVPGELFF
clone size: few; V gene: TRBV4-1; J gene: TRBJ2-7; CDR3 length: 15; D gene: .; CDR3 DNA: TGCGCCAGCAGCCAAGATCGACAGAATGTCTACGAGCAGTACTTC; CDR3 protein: CASSQDRQNVYEQYF
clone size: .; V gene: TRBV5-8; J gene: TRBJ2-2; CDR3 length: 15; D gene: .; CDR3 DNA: TGTGCCAGCAGCTTGATATTAGTGAACACCGGGGAGCTGTTTTTT; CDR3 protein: CASSLILVNTGELFF
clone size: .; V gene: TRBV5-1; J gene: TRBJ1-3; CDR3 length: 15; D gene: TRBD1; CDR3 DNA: TGCGCCAGCAGCAGGAACCGGGACAGGGGGGACACCATATATTTT; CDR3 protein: CASSRNRDRGDTIYF
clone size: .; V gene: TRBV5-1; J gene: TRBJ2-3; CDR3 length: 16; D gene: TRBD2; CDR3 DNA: TGCGCCAGCAGCCTGGCCACTAGCGGGAGCGCAGATACGCAGTATTTT; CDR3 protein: CASSLATSGSADTQYF
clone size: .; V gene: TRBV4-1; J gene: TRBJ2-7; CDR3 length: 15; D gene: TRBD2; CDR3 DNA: TGCGCCAGCAGCCAAGGGACTAGCGGTACCTACGAGCAGTACTTC; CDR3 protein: CASSQGTSGTYEQYF
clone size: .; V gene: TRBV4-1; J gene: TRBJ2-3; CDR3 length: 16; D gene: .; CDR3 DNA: TGCGCCAGCAGCCAAAAAGCGGCCCGTGTCACAGATACGCAGTATTTT; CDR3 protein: CASSQKAARVTDTQYF